Each of the 28 T cell receptor beta chains below was sequenced from the same sample in a study of pediatric ulcerative colitis. Clones were read by immunoSEQ multiplex PCR, and TCRdb kept only the in-frame ones, dropping some. The repertoire includes under 5,000 clones, over 85% of them detected once, and more than 0.95% sits in the top ten. Sequencing was performed on blood. The source is a boy aged 5-17 years who was a control in a study of pediatric ulcerative colitis.

This chain uses TRBV6-6 with TRBJ1-5, with 8 bases lining up with TRBD1. In germline, CDR1 is MNHNY, CDR2 SVGAGI (reference sequence). The CDR3 has 14 residues. V was pared by 0 bases and J by 6 bases, with 1 base of the junction left unmatched. CDR3 region: CASSYSRGRQPQHF. Here the CDR3 DNA reads TGTGCCAGCAGTTACTCCAGGGGGCGTCAGCCCCAGCATTTT.

CDR3: CASSFTGTSGLYEQYV. CDR3 DNA sequence: TGCGCCAGCAGCTTTACCGGGACTAGCGGGCTATACGAGCAGTACGTC. This chain uses TRBV5-1 with TRBJ2-7, with 12 bases that match TRBD2. Looked up from germline, CDR1 is SGHRS and CDR2 is YFSETQ. This CDR3 has 16 amino acids. With 2 bases clipped from V and 4 bases from J, the junction kept 7 bases outside the gene matches.

V and J are TRBV2 and TRBJ2-3, with 8 nucleotides matching TRBD2. The length of the CDR3 is 14 residues. The V gene's germline CDR1 is SNHLY and CDR2 FYNNEI. V trimming: 8 bases; J trimming: 4 bases; junction bases outside the gene matches: 8. The CDR3 here is CASVREGEADTQYF. Written as DNA, the CDR3 is TGTGCCAGCGTCCGGGAGGGGGAAGCAGATACGCAGTATTTT.

This chain uses TRBV19 with TRBJ2-7; tentative D call: TRBD2 (6 bases). The V end lost 5 bases, the J end lost 2 bases, and 19 bases lay between the germline ends. CDR3 size: 16 residues. Germline V gives CDR1 LNHDA, CDR2 SQIVND (reference sequence). The CDR3 loop reads CASSVAGGTATYEQYF. The CDR3 DNA sequence: TGTGCCAGTAGTGTAGCTGGCGGGACTGCGACCTACGAGCAGTACTTC. The full variable domain, in which reference TRBV19 and TRBJ2-7 provide the parts outside the CDR3, is DGGITQSPKYLFRKEGQNVTLSCEQNLNHDAMYWYRQDPGQGLRLIYYSQIVNDFQKGDIAEGYSVSREKKESFPLTVTSAQKNPTAFYLCASSVAGGTATYEQYFGPGTRLTVT.

The chain links TRBV28 to TRBJ2-5; D is possibly TRBD1 (7 bases). The CDR3 runs 22 residues. V was shortened by 5 bases and J by 1 base, with 35 bases between the two germline ends. CDR1 is MDHEN, CDR2 SYDVKM, per germline. CDR3 amino acids: CASSGTNTPRTGRGTVQETQYF. Written as DNA, the CDR3 is TGTGCCAGCAGTGGAACGAACACCCCTCGAACCGGGAGAGGGACAGTCCAAGAGACCCAGTACTTC. The whole variable domain, remainder taken from reference TRBV28 and TRBJ2-5, is DVKVTQSSRYLVKRTGEKVFLECVQDMDHENMFWYRQDPGLGLRLIYFSYDVKMKEKGDIPEGYSVSREKKERFSLILESASTNQTSMYLCASSGTNTPRTGRGTVQETQYFGPGTRLLVL.

The CDR3 DNA reads TGTGCCAGTAGTTCCCGACAGGCCCTGAGAACTGGAAACACCATATATTTT. It encodes CASSSRQALRTGNTIYF. The rearrangement joins TRBV19 to TRBJ1-3; D is possibly TRBD1 (6 bases). The V and J ends lost 5 bases and 2 bases respectively, with 19 bases between them. This CDR3 has 17 amino acids. Germline V lookup: CDR1 LNHDA, CDR2 SQIVND (reference sequence).

The rearrangement links TRBV2 to TRBJ2-7; D is perhaps TRBD2 (6 bases). This CDR3 has 14 amino acids. CDR1 SNHLY and CDR2 FYNNEI come from the germline V gene. V was cut by 6 bases and J by 5 bases, with 17 bases left in between. Here the CDR3 DNA reads TGTGCCAGCAGGGGCGGGGAAGGGCTCCACGAGCAGTACTTC. It yields the protein CASRGGEGLHEQYF.

The V gene is TRBV10-3, the J gene TRBJ1-1; D call uncertain. CDR1 and CDR2 (germline): ENHRY, SYGVKD. This CDR3 comprises 13 residues. V lost 7 bases and J 0 bases, leaving 9 bases between the germline ends. The DNA of the CDR3 is TGTGCCATCAATGGGAATATGAACACTGAAGCTTTCTTT. Translating it yields CAINGNMNTEAFF.

This chain links TRBV5-6 with TRBJ2-7; D ambiguous. The CDR3 length is 13 residues. The germline V gene has CDR1 SGHDT and CDR2 YYEEEE. V lost 0 bases and J lost 3, with 7 bases in between. Here the CDR3 reads CASSLGRSYEQYV. In DNA, the CDR3 is TGTGCCAGCAGCTTGGGCAGAAGCTACGAGCAGTACGTC.

The chain has TRBV9 and TRBJ2-1; 14 bases fit TRBD2. CDR3 length equals 19 residues. J gave up 2 bases and V 3 bases, and 10 bases lay outside the gene matches. The germline CDR1 and CDR2 sequences are SGDLS and YYNGEE. The CDR3 sequence: CASSEGLAGELSPYNEQFF. CDR3 nucleotides: TGTGCCAGCAGCGAGGGACTAGCGGGAGAATTGTCCCCCTACAATGAGCAGTTCTTC. The full variable domain, rest sourced from reference TRBV9 and TRBJ2-1, is DSGVTQTPKHLITATGQRVTLRCSPRSGDLSVYWYQQSLDQGLQFLIQYYNGEERAKGNILERFSAQQFPDLHSELNLSSLELGDSALYFCASSEGLAGELSPYNEQFFGPGTRLTVL.

This chain joins TRBV18 and TRBJ2-1, with 12 bases aligning to TRBD1. CDR3 length: 15 amino acids. CDR1 KGHSH and CDR2 LQKENI come from the germline V gene. The V segment lost 6 bases and the J segment 8 bases; nucleotides outside the gene matches: 8. The CDR3 sequence: CASSAGTGGGYEQFF. The CDR3 bases are TGTGCCAGCTCGGCCGGGACAGGGGGCGGTTATGAGCAGTTCTTC.

The V and J genes are TRBV7-6 and TRBJ2-7; no clear D. The germline gives CDR1 SGHVS, CDR2 FNYEAQ. This CDR3 region has 15 residues. Deletions cut 1 base from V and 4 bases from J, with 14 bases between. This CDR3 reads CASSLDTGLPYEQYF. The CDR3 DNA follows: TGTGCCAGCAGCTTAGATACGGGTCTCCCTTACGAGCAGTACTTC.

This CDR3 reads CASSQEVADTQYF. In DNA form, the CDR3 reads TGTGCCAGTAGTCAAGAGGTTGCAGATACGCAGTATTTT. The chain employs TRBV19 and TRBJ2-3; no clear D. With 5 bases removed from V and 4 bases from J, the gap between germline ends came to 10 bases. The CDR3 sequence is 13 residues long. Germline V CDR1 and CDR2: LNHDA, SQIVND (reference sequence).

The J gene is TRBJ1-1, the V gene TRBV12-5, with D possibly being TRBD1 (6 bases). CDR3 length: 12 amino acids. Deletions cut 9 bases from V and 10 bases from J, with 18 bases between. Germline CDR1 is LGHNT and CDR2 is FRNRAP. The CDR3 region is CASLPYREGAFF. The CDR3 DNA reads as TGTGCTAGCCTCCCCTACAGGGAGGGAGCTTTCTTT.

The chain combines TRBV7-9 with TRBJ1-2; TRBD1 matches at 9 bases. CDR3 length: 14 amino acids. J lost 6 bases, V lost 1 base, and 3 bases had no gene match. CDR1 and CDR2 (germline): SEHNR, FQNEAQ (reference sequence). CDR3 region: CASSLGTGEHGYTF. The DNA of the CDR3 is TGTGCCAGCAGCTTAGGGACAGGGGAGCATGGCTACACCTTC.

The V gene is TRBV9, the J gene TRBJ2-1, with 7 bases fitting TRBD2. This CDR3 spans 19 amino acids. V shed 0 bases, J shed 5 bases, and the junction held 17 bases outside the gene matches. Germline V gives CDR1 SGDLS, CDR2 YYNGEE. The CDR3 spells CASSVGVTGGRAADNEQFF. The CDR3 region has the DNA TGTGCCAGCAGCGTAGGGGTGACGGGCGGGAGAGCGGCTGACAATGAGCAGTTCTTC.

V usage is TRBV29-1 and J usage is TRBJ1-2, with TRBD1 as a possible D gene (5 bases). Deletions cut 1 base from V and 3 bases from J, with 9 bases between. The CDR3 loop spans 13 amino acids. Germline CDR1 reads SQVTM; CDR2 reads ANQGSEA. The CDR3: CSVEGVGHYGYTF. CDR3 DNA sequence: TGCAGCGTTGAAGGCGTGGGGCACTATGGCTACACCTTC.

This clone was recorded only once. The chain couples TRBV30 to TRBJ2-1; the D gene is possibly TRBD1 (5 bases). V was trimmed by 3 bases and J by 3 bases, leaving 12 bases between them. Germline loops: CDR1 GTSNPN, CDR2 SVGIG (reference sequence). The CDR3 covers 14 residues. CDR3 loop: CAWRDTQIYNEQFF. The CDR3 DNA reads TGTGCCTGGAGGGACACCCAAATCTACAATGAGCAGTTCTTC.

This chain connects TRBV4-1 to TRBJ2-1; tentative D call: TRBD2 (5 bases). Germline V gives CDR1 MGHRA, CDR2 YSYEKL. Trimming pared 3 bases from V and 9 bases from J, leaving 12 bases between. The CDR3 covers 13 residues. The CDR3 loop is CASSQVESGEQFF. As DNA, the CDR3 is TGCGCCAGCAGCCAGGTAGAAAGCGGTGAGCAGTTCTTC.

Here the CDR3 reads CASSSPRGGLDTEAFF. The CDR3 coding sequence is TGTGCCAGTAGCTCTCCTAGAGGAGGGCTTGACACTGAAGCTTTCTTT. The J gene is TRBJ1-1, the V gene TRBV19; no clear D. This CDR3 contains 16 residues. From germline, CDR1 is LNHDA and CDR2 SQIVND (reference sequence). Trimming cost V 6 bases and J 3 bases, with 20 bases left between them. Variable domain in full (rest from reference TRBV19 and TRBJ1-1): DGGITQSPKYLFRKEGQNVTLSCEQNLNHDAMYWYRQDPGQGLRLIYYSQIVNDFQKGDIAEGYSVSREKKESFPLTVTSAQKNPTAFYLCASSSPRGGLDTEAFFGQGTRLTVV.

The J gene is TRBJ1-2, the V gene TRBV2; 7 positions agree with TRBD1. The length of the CDR3 is 15 residues. Germline CDR1 and CDR2: SNHLY and FYNNEI. With 3 bases clipped from V and 6 bases from J, the junction kept 10 bases outside the gene matches. The CDR3 bases are TGTGCCAGCAGTGAGCTTAAAAGGGGGCTGCATGGCTACACCTTC. Amino acid sequence: CASSELKRGLHGYTF.

This clone was observed once. The chain joins TRBV7-9 to TRBJ1-2; 9 nucleotides agree with TRBD1. CDR1 SEHNR and CDR2 FQNEAQ come from the germline V gene (reference sequence). The ends lost 5 bases at V and 6 bases at J; junction bases unmatched: 7. The CDR3 loop spans 14 amino acids. Here the CDR3 DNA reads TGTGCCAGCAGCCCCCGAGACAGGGGGGATGGCTACACCTTC. It specifies CASSPRDRGDGYTF.

The gene calls are TRBV5-1 and TRBJ2-7; tentatively, D is TRBD1 (5 bases). The CDR3 is 14 amino acids. In germline, CDR1 is SGHRS, CDR2 YFSETQ. V shed 0 bases and J shed 7 bases, with 14 bases lying between them. The CDR3 DNA is TGCGCCAGCAGCTTGGACAGCCGTTCAGGGGAGCAGTACTTC. Its translation: CASSLDSRSGEQYF.

The rearrangement uses TRBV11-3 and TRBJ2-1; 13 bases align to TRBD2. V trimming: 5 bases; J trimming: 6 bases; junction bases outside the gene matches: 4. The CDR3 contains 15 residues. Germline values: CDR1 SGHNT, CDR2 YENEEA. The CDR3 DNA sequence: TGTGCCAGCAGCGCGCGGACTAGCGGGAGCAATGAGCAGTTCTTC. Amino acid sequence: CASSARTSGSNEQFF.

This chain joins TRBV29-1 and TRBJ1-1; D gene ambiguous. Trimming cost V 7 bases and J 0 bases, with 12 bases left between them. Germline V lookup: CDR1 SQVTM, CDR2 ANQGSEA. The CDR3 has 13 residues. The CDR3 sequence is CSAATELNTEAFF. For the CDR3, the DNA is TGCAGCGCCGCCACGGAGCTGAACACTGAAGCTTTCTTT.

This chain links TRBV6-5 with TRBJ1-2; 7 bases map to TRBD1. Germline V gene data show CDR1 as MNHEY and CDR2 as SVGAGI. CDR3 length: 15 residues. V was clipped by 0 bases and J by 8 bases; unmatched bases: 9. The CDR3 reads CASSYSGRQGRGYTF. CDR3 coding DNA: TGTGCCAGCAGTTACTCAGGGCGACAGGGTAGAGGCTACACCTTC.

This chain joins TRBV5-6 and TRBJ2-7, with 8 positions matching TRBD2. This CDR3 region has 14 residues. Unmatched junction bases numbered 8, after V lost 4 bases and J lost 5 bases. The germline gives CDR1 SGHDT, CDR2 YYEEEE. The CDR3 loop reads CASSEAGGSDEQYF. The CDR3 bases are TGTGCCAGCAGCGAGGCGGGAGGTTCGGACGAGCAGTACTTC.

The CDR3 DNA reads as TGTGCCAGCAGCTTAGGCCTAGCGGGAGGGGTCTACGAGCAGTACTTC. As protein: CASSLGLAGGVYEQYF. This chain connects TRBV7-2 to TRBJ2-7; 12 bases map to TRBD2. This CDR3 is 16 amino acids long. Per the germline V gene, CDR1 is SGHTA and CDR2 is FQGNSA. V was pared by 1 base and J by 3 bases, with 4 bases of the junction left unmatched.